This T cell receptor beta chain originates from a study of cytomegalovirus exposure and HLA in healthy donors. Overall study results and limits: Most TCR beta V segments were productive about 87% or about 30% of the time in an earlier analysis. A later analysis, which compared TCR beta chains of equal frequency, found the HLA-associated ones more clonally expanded. Immune exposure was documented only through CMV serostatus. Upon later analysis, TCR association rates were observed to vary by HLA locus, being highest for DRB1 and lowest for HLA-C.

Use of 60 Vbeta and 13 Jbeta primers characterized the PCR. The data were produced by immunoSEQ multiplex PCR, yet TCRdb's version contains in-frame clones alone and is incomplete. The sample has 70,000 or so clones; roughly four fifths are singletons. Germline loops: CDR1 MNHNY, CDR2 SVGAGI (reference sequence). This CDR3 contains 15 residues. Trimming stripped 1 base from V and 3 bases from J, with 11 bases between. Turning to this clone: Its antigen is unidentified.

Source material: PBMCs. This sequence originates from a woman aged 60-75 years in good health and CMV-seropositive. V and J are TRBV6-6 and TRBJ2-3; a possible D gene is TRBD2 (6 bases). CDR3 in amino acids: CASSYLVGRTDTQYF. CDR3 nucleotides: TGTGCCAGCAGTTACTTGGTCGGGAGAACAGATACGCAGTATTTT.